This T cell receptor (beta chain) was identified during a study of early T cells in non-severe SARS-CoV-2 infection. About the study: The authors sequenced bulk RNA from unsorted whole blood, leaving chains unpaired.

Whole-study results and caveats: VDJdb matching favored anti-spike CD8 responses, missing private and CD4 specificities.

Germline assignment: CDR1 SGHRS and CDR2 YFSETQ. The CDR3 is 14 amino acids. The V and J ends lost 5 bases and 2 bases respectively, with 12 bases between them. There are a few counts of this clonotype. Its antigen is unidentified. Each cDNA molecule carried a unique molecular identifier. TCRdb redid the calling of the 5' RACE reads with MiXCR, one entry per CDR3 protein. The sample holds roughly 80,000 distinct CDR3 sequences, roughly 12% seen once. The sample in question was whole blood, obtained at baseline. The chain employs TRBV5-1 and TRBJ2-3; D may be TRBD2 (6 bases). This TCR was recovered from an adult who was a healthcare worker with PCR-confirmed SARS-CoV-2 infection or an uninfected control (not recorded which). The CDR3 DNA reads TGCGCCAGCAGGGAGGGGAGTTACACAGATACGCAGTATTTT. Encoded protein: CASREGSYTDTQYF.